This is a list of T cell receptor beta chains from one sample in a study of cytomegalovirus exposure and HLA in healthy donors. Clones were sequenced by immunoSEQ multiplex PCR, and TCRdb holds only the in-frame ones, with some missing. Here the sample spans roughly 100,000 clones, roughly 60% being singletons. Sample: PBMCs. The source of these receptors is a human donor in good health. The CDR3 runs from the conserved cysteine through the conserved F or W. D genes are given only for firm matches. Where a row states a size, it is once, few, many or the class of an expanded clone; other rows omit it.

. TRBJ2-6 TRBV6-6 TRBD1 TGTGCCAGCAGACAGGGGGCCTCTGGGGCCAACGTCCTGACTTTC CASRQGASGANVLTF
. TRBJ1-5 TRBV6-1 . TGTGCCAGCAGTGAATGGGCAGGGCAGGGCAATCAGCCCCAGCATTTT CASSEWAGQGNQPQHF
. TRBJ2-1 TRBV6-5 TRBD2 TGTGCCAGCAGGTGGACTAGCGGGAGGCGCCATGAGCAGTTCTTC CASRWTSGRRHEQFF
. TRBJ2-1 TRBV5-6 TRBD2 TGTGCCAGCGCTCGGGGGAGGGCCGTTGATGAGCAGTTCTTC CASARGRAVDEQFF
. TRBJ2-1 TRBV27 . TGTGCCAGCAGTTTCTCAGTCACCTCCTACAATGAGCAGTTCTTC CASSFSVTSYNEQFF
. TRBJ2-1 TRBV19 TRBD1 TGTGCCAGTAGTATAAGGGACAGTTACAATGAGCAGTTCTTC CASSIRDSYNEQFF
. TRBJ2-1 TRBV29-1 . TGCAGCGTCCGATTACCCCCTGGGGTGTCACAGGGAACCTACAATGAGCAGTTCTTC CSVRLPPGVSQGTYNEQFF
few TRBJ2-3 TRBV6-1 TRBD1 TGTGCCAGCAGTGGGGACAGGGTCACAGATACGCAGTATTTT CASSGDRVTDTQYF
. TRBJ1-2 TRBV6-5 TRBD1 TGTGCCAGCAGAAAACCGGACAGGGCGGGGGGCTACACCTTC CASRKPDRAGGYTF
few TRBJ1-1 TRBV19 . TGTGCCAGTAGTACCGGGACACCGAACACTGAAGCTTTCTTT CASSTGTPNTEAFF
. TRBJ2-7 TRBV27 TRBD2 TGTGCCAGCAGTAGGGGCGGGGAGCTAGCGGAGTTCTACGAGCAGTACTTC CASSRGGELAEFYEQYF
. TRBJ2-7 TRBV5-5 TRBD2 TGTGCCAGCAGAGACCCGGGACTAGCGTCATCCGAGCAGTACTTC CASRDPGLASSEQYF
. TRBJ2-7 TRBV4-1 TRBD2 TGCGCCAGCAGCCAAGTTCTAGCGGGAGCGACCCGAGAGCAGTACTTC CASSQVLAGATREQYF
. TRBJ1-2 TRBV21-1 . TGTGCCAGCAGCCTCCGGAATACTCAGGGTAACGGCTACACCTTC CASSLRNTQGNGYTF
once TRBJ2-1 TRBV4-2 . TGTGCCAGCAGCCAAGATTTACCGGGTTCCTACAATGAGCAGTTCTTC CASSQDLPGSYNEQFF
. TRBJ1-5 TRBV21-1 . TGTGCCAGCAGCAAAGTAGGGGGTTATCAGCCCCAGCATTTT CASSKVGGYQPQHF
. TRBJ2-7 TRBV4-1 TRBD2 TGCGCCAGCAGCCAAGTCCCCACTAGCGGGGGCACCTACGAGCAGTACTTC CASSQVPTSGGTYEQYF
few TRBJ2-7 TRBV10-3 . TGTGCCACGGCAAAGATCACAGGAGACTACGAGCAGTACTTC CATAKITGDYEQYF
few TRBJ2-3 TRBV6-1 TRBD1 TGTGCCAGCAGTGAAGCGATAGGGACAGGCACAGATACGCAGTATTTT CASSEAIGTGTDTQYF
. TRBJ2-7 TRBV6-1 TRBD2 TGTGCCAGCAGTGAAAGCGGGAGATACGAGCAGTACTTC CASSESGRYEQYF
few TRBJ2-1 TRBV2 TRBD1 TGTGCCAGCAGTGATAAGTCGGGACAGGGCCATGAGCAGTTCTTC CASSDKSGQGHEQFF
. TRBJ1-4 TRBV4-1 . TGCGCCAGCAGCCAAGCAGGCTACGATGAAAAACTGTTTTTT CASSQAGYDEKLFF
. TRBJ2-1 TRBV29-1 . TGCAGCGTTGAATATAGCCTTTCCTACAATGAGCAGTTCTTC CSVEYSLSYNEQFF
. TRBJ2-7 TRBV4-1 TRBD2 TGCGCCAGCAGCCAAGATGGGGGTTTCGCGGGAGAGTCCTCCTACGAGCAGTACTTC CASSQDGGFAGESSYEQYF
few TRBJ2-4 TRBV27 . TGTGCCAGCAGTACAGGCGTAGCCAAAAACATTCAGTACTTC CASSTGVAKNIQYF
. TRBJ2-1 TRBV7-8 . TGTGCCAGCAGCCTGATAGGAGGGAGTAGTGAGCAGTTCTTC CASSLIGGSSEQFF
few TRBJ2-1 TRBV25-1 TRBD1 TGTGCCAGCAGTGAATTTCAGGGGGCGCGTTACAATGAGCAGTTCTTC CASSEFQGARYNEQFF
. TRBJ2-3 TRBV18 TRBD2 TGTGCCAGCTCACCCGGGACTAGCGGGAGGACAGATACGCAGTATTTT CASSPGTSGRTDTQYF
once TRBJ2-3 TRBV5-6 . TGTGCCAGCAGCTTGTATCCCAGGGGGGCAGATACGCAGTATTTT CASSLYPRGADTQYF